This T cell receptor beta chain derives from a study of identical twins (dated by TCRdb to the mid-2010s). Concerning the study at large: TCR alpha and beta repertoires from monozygotic twins, unrelated adults of various ages and cord blood were deep-sequenced to test whether fetal clonotypes persist. To rule out contamination, replicate twin experiments were performed at different times with different library preparation protocols.

CDR1 SQVTM and CDR2 ANQGSEA are derived from the germline V gene. Cut back by 6 bases and 4 bases, the V and J ends lie 15 bases apart. The CDR3 runs 13 residues from the cysteine to the phenylalanine. Only the CDR3 region is kept as DNA, spanning 39 bases read in frame from base 1. Every donor in the study was a healthy Caucasian. The twin cohort consisted of three pairs of female monozygotic twins, all aged roughly 18 to 29 years. Peripheral blood mononuclear cells were used as the source from which RNA for TCR libraries was isolated. The library was prepared using 5' RACE. Data came from an Illumina HiSeq 2000. A universal primer binding site was added through template switching, and the final cDNA carried a unique molecular identifier so that TCR cDNA molecules could be counted accurately. First-strand cDNA for TCR alpha and beta chains was synthesized from specific primers in the conserved constant-segment region. To control for contamination, every cDNA library carried two barcodes: a SMART-Mk sample barcode plus Illumina barcodes. TruSeq adapter sequences, together with Illumina sample barcodes, were added in two successive PCR steps. TCR alpha and beta cDNA libraries were sequenced on the Illumina HiSeq platform with custom primers. On the authors' methods: MiGEC processed the raw reads to extract unique molecular identifiers, while MiXCR was used to determine the CDR3 positions. For each individual, recombination models were inferred using an EM algorithm with the repgenHMM and IGoR tools. The tcR package in R was used for shared clonotype analysis, with sharing normalized by the product of cloneset sizes. Out-of-frame nonproductive sequences were analyzed to study raw recombination free of thymic and clonal selection effects. The raw public data were reprocessed by TCRdb itself: fastp quality trimming at Q25, MiXCR clonotype calling, in-frame beta chains only. One record per CDR3 amino acid sequence lists the most common genes and DNA. TCRdb's processing, not the authors' own work, is the source of the V and J calls. The sample table holds fewer than 650,000 distinct CDR3 sequences, of which 9.6% were seen once. The ten largest clones capture 2.5% to 3% of the sample.

Broad study findings and their caveats: Zero-insertion analyses could be partly confounded by invariant T cells such as MAIT and iNKT, although diverse VJ usage argued against such confounding for most clonotypes. Out-of-frame TCR alpha sharing in monozygotic twins was systematically underestimated by recombination models, whereas sharing between unrelated individuals was in agreement with the recombination models. Conclusions relied on cross-sectional statistical analysis, since the same donors could not be followed over many years. Compared with coincidental sharing between unrelated individuals, out-of-frame TCR alpha sequences shared between twins had an excess of sequences with low generation probability. Abundant cord blood beta clonotypes carried fewer insertions; young adult naive repertoires showed a weaker similar trend, while memory repertoires showed none. In beta out-of-frame sequences, excess twin sharing was weaker, because having fewer shared sequences lowered the signal-to-noise ratio.

This clonotype occurred a few times. The target of this receptor is not known. Per-base qualities were not stored, and no clone one base away is much larger. The same data also went into a second study, on yellow fever vaccine responses in identical twins. Looking at the second paper: According to the authors, the vaccine-induced T cell response in identical twins seemed to be partly convergent and partly specific to each individual. In identical twins, the study followed T cell clones that responded to the vaccine with precision.

The sequence is built from TRBV29-1 and TRBJ2-5; TRBD2 might be the D gene, on 6 matching bases. The receptor was isolated from a woman younger than 30 in good health. Sequencing was done on a sample of PBMCs. CDR3 region: CSVDTSSLETQYF. At the DNA level, the sequence is TGCAGCGTGGATACTAGCTCCTTAGAGACCCAGTACTTC.